This T cell receptor (beta chain) was found in a study of shared clonotypes between healthy human individuals. TCRdb's table, derived via immunoSEQ multiplex PCR, lists solely in-frame clones and lacks some. The table lists about 470,000 clones, around 79% of them singletons. J was trimmed by 0 bases and V by 8 bases; bases with no gene match: 7. Germline CDR1 MDHEN, CDR2 SYDVKM. The CDR3 contains 15 residues. The source of this sequence is a woman aged 40 to 50 in good health. Some clones in this sample may be carry-over from other donors' samples. The chain joins TRBV28 to TRBJ1-5, with 7 bases that match TRBD1. The sequenced sample consisted of PBMCs. Here the CDR3 reads CASRRQGYSNQPQHF. The CDR3 DNA follows: TGTGCCAGCCGTAGACAGGGATATAGCAATCAGCCCCAGCATTTT.